These 10 T cell receptor beta chains originate from one sample sequenced in a study of T cell responses to AZD1222 COVID-19 vaccine. Using immunoSEQ multiplex PCR, the repertoire was profiled, and TCRdb retains in-frame clones only, with some absent. The sample lists about 120,000 clones, around 85% occurring once. The sample here was peripheral blood, taken on day 0 of AZD1222 vaccination. The source of these receptors is an adult in good health.

This clone was counted only a few times. V usage is TRBV3-1 (or the pseudogene TRBV3-2) and J usage is TRBJ2-7, with 7 bases aligning to TRBD1. Trimming cost V 1 base and J 7 bases; bases outside gene matches: 10. Germline CDR1 LGHDT, CDR2 YNNKEL (reference sequence). The CDR3 contains 15 residues. DNA of the CDR3: TGTGCCAGCAGCCAAGGACAGGGTGATCTTGGGGAGCAGTACTTC. Protein product: CASSQGQGDLGEQYF.

As DNA, the CDR3 is TGTGCCAGCAGCGACAACAGGGGGCGCGTCGGGGAGCTGTTTTTT. This translates into CASSDNRGRVGELFF. V gene TRBV5-4 combines with J gene TRBJ2-2; 9 bases map to TRBD1. CDR1 and CDR2 from the germline V gene are SGHNT and YYREEE (reference sequence). The J segment lost 7 bases and the V segment lost 4 bases, leaving 8 bases of the junction unmatched. The CDR3 sequence is 15 residues long.

The V and J genes are TRBV19 and TRBJ2-2; 12 nucleotides align to TRBD2. This CDR3 spans 15 amino acids. Trimming at V came to 5 bases and at J to 6 bases, leaving 4 bases not matched to a gene. Germline V gives CDR1 LNHDA, CDR2 SQIVND (reference sequence). The CDR3 coding sequence is TGTGCCAGTAGTCGGCGACTAGCGGGAGCCGGGGAGCTGTTTTTT. Translated, it gives CASSRRLAGAGELFF.

This rearrangement joins TRBV5-1 to TRBJ2-3; D unresolved. This CDR3 comprises 15 residues. CDR1 and CDR2 from the germline V gene are SGHRS and YFSETQ. The ends were cut back, 0 bases at V and 5 bases at J, with 13 bases in the middle. CDR3: CASSLGATSGDTQYF. CDR3 DNA sequence: TGCGCCAGCAGCTTGGGAGCGACCTCAGGAGATACGCAGTATTTT.

V usage is TRBV4-1 and J usage is TRBJ1-2; D possibly corresponds to TRBD1 (6 bases). The CDR3 consists of 17 residues. Germline loops: CDR1 MGHRA, CDR2 YSYEKL. V was pared by 0 bases and J by 8 bases, with 22 bases between. CDR3 protein: CASSQDRGFGGTSGYTF. The CDR3 region has the DNA TGCGCCAGCAGCCAAGACCGTGGATTTGGGGGGACAAGCGGCTACACCTTC.

V is TRBV28 and J is TRBJ2-5; D is tentatively TRBD1 or TRBD2 (5 bases each). Trimming took 7 bases from V and 4 from J, leaving 10 bases between them. The length of the CDR3 is 12 residues. CDR1 is MDHEN and CDR2 is SYDVKM in the germline V gene. CDR3 sequence: CASISGGETQYF. CDR3 nucleotides: TGTGCCAGCATTTCTGGGGGAGAGACCCAGTACTTC.

This clone was seen only a few times. The chain employs TRBV4-1 and TRBJ1-4; TRBD1 matches 9 bases. With 1 base clipped from V and 8 bases from J, the junction kept 2 bases outside the gene matches. The germline CDR1 and CDR2 sequences are MGHRA and YSYEKL. The CDR3 sequence is 14 residues long. The DNA of the CDR3 is TGCGCCAGCAGCCAAGGGGACAGGGTCGAAAAACTGTTTTTT. Residues: CASSQGDRVEKLFF.

The genes are TRBV5-1 and TRBJ2-1; the match to TRBD2 covers 8 bases. V lost 4 bases, J lost 7 bases, and 7 bases stayed unmatched. Per the germline V gene, CDR1 is SGHRS and CDR2 is YFSETQ. CDR3 length: 14 residues. Here the CDR3 reads CASSPGAGGNEQFF. CDR3 sequence (DNA): TGCGCCAGCAGCCCTGGGGCGGGAGGAAATGAGCAGTTCTTC.

The rearrangement uses TRBV28 and TRBJ1-2; D not resolved. The CDR3 contains 13 residues. The V gene lost 5 bases and the J gene lost 9 bases, with 16 bases spanning the gap. Germline CDR1 is MDHEN and CDR2 is SYDVKM. Here the CDR3 reads CASSKDGRRSYTF. CDR3 coding DNA: TGTGCCAGCAGTAAAGACGGGCGGAGAAGCTACACCTTC.

This chain connects TRBV6-4 to TRBJ2-1; TRBD2 matches 8 bases. The CDR3 runs 13 residues. CDR1 MRHNA and CDR2 SNTAGT come from the germline V gene. V was pared by 8 bases and J by 5 bases, with 5 bases of the junction left unmatched. The CDR3 protein is CASRGGPNNEQFF. The CDR3 DNA reads TGTGCCAGCCGCGGGGGGCCGAACAATGAGCAGTTCTTC.